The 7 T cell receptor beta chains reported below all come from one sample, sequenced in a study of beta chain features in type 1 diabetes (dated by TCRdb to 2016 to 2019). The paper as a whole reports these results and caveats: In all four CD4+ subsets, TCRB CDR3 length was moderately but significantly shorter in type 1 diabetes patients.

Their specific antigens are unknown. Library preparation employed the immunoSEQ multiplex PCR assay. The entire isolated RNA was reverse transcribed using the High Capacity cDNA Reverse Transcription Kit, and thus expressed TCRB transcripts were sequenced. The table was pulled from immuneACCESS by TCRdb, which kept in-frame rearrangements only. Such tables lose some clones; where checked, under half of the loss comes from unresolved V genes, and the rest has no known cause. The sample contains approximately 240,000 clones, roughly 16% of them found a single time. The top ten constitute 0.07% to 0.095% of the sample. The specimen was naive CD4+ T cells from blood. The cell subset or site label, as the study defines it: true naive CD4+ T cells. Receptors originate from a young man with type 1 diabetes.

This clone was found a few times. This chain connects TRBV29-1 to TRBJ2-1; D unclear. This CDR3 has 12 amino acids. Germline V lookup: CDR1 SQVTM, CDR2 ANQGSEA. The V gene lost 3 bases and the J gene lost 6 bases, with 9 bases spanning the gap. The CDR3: CSVDNNGNEQFF. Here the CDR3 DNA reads TGCAGCGTTGACAACAACGGCAATGAGCAGTTCTTC.

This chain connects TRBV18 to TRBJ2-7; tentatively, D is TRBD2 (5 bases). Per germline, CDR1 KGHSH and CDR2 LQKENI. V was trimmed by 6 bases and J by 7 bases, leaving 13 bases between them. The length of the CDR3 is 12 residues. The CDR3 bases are TGTGCCAGCTCGACCACCTCGGGAGAGCAGTACTTC. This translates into CASSTTSGEQYF. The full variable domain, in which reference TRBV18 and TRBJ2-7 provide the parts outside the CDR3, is NAGVMQNPRHLVRRRGQEARLRCSPMKGHSHVYWYRQLPEEGLKFMVYLQKENIIDESGMPKERFSAEFPKEGPSILRIQQVVRGDSAAYFCASSTTSGEQYFGPGTRLTVT.

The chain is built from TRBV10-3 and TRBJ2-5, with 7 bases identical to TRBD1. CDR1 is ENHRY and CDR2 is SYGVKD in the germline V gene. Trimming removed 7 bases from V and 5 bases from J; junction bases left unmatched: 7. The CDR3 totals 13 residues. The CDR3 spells CAINDRVGETQYF. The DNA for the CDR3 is TGTGCCATCAACGACAGGGTCGGGGAGACCCAGTACTTC.

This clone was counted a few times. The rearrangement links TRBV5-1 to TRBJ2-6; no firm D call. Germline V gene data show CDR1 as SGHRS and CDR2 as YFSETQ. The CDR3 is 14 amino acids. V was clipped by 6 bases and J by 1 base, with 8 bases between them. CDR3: CASTILSGANVLTF. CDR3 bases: TGCGCCAGCACCATCCTTTCTGGGGCCAACGTCCTGACTTTC.

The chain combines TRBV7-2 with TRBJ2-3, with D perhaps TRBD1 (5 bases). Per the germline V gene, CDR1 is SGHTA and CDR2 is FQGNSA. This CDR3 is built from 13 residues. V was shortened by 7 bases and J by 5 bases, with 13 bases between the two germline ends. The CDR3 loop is CASMTALLDTQYF. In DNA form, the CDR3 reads TGTGCCAGCATGACAGCACTACTAGATACGCAGTATTTT. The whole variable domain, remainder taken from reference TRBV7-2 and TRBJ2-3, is GAGVSQSPSNKVTEKGKDVELRCDPISGHTALYWYRQSLGQGLEFLIYFQGNSAPDKSGLPSDRFSAERTGGSVSTLTIQRTQQEDSAVYLCASMTALLDTQYFGPGTRLTVL.

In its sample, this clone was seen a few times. The CDR3 DNA sequence: TGTGCCAGTAGCCCCCCGGGGACAGGGGCTGGCTACACCTTC. This gives the protein CASSPPGTGAGYTF. This chain uses TRBV19 with TRBJ1-2, with 10 bases that match TRBD1. Germline assignment: CDR1 LNHDA and CDR2 SQIVND (reference sequence). The junction had 8 bases not matched to a gene; V was cut back by 6 bases and J by 7 bases. This CDR3 has 14 residues.

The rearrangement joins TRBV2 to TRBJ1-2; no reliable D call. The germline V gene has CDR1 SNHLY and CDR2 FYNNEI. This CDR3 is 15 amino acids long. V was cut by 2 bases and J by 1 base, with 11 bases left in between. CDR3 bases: TGTGCCAGCAGTGAATTGGCAGGCAATAACTATGGCTACACCTTC. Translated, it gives CASSELAGNNYGYTF.